The entry below gives a single T cell receptor (beta chain) sequence along with its context. Antigen unknown. The method, 5' RACE with UMI labels, was used to prepare the TRB cDNA libraries. TCRdb derives one entry per CDR3 protein from the 5' RACE reads, leaving out DNA. This sample's clone table lists some 120,000 distinct CDR3 sequences. The CDR3 is 17 residues long. Germline-derived CDR1 and CDR2 are MGHRA and YSYEKL. This entry comes from a study of CXCR3-negative and CXCR3-positive naive CD8 T cells. Whole-study findings and limits: Greater hydrophobicity was found in TRB CDR3s of CXCR3-positive naive cells than of CXCR3-negative naive cells.

Sequencing was carried out using naive CXCR3+ CD8+ T cells from blood. Subset noted: CD45RO-CCR7+CD27+CD95- naive CD8+ T cells expressing CXCR3 (TNR3+). The receptor was derived from a human donor in good health. Some clones in this sample may be carry-over from other donors' samples. The chain recombines TRBV4-1 with TRBJ1-6; TCRdb selects TRBD1, and the lack of DNA leaves this call unchecked. The CDR3 sequence: CASSLTYRDSLNSPLHF.